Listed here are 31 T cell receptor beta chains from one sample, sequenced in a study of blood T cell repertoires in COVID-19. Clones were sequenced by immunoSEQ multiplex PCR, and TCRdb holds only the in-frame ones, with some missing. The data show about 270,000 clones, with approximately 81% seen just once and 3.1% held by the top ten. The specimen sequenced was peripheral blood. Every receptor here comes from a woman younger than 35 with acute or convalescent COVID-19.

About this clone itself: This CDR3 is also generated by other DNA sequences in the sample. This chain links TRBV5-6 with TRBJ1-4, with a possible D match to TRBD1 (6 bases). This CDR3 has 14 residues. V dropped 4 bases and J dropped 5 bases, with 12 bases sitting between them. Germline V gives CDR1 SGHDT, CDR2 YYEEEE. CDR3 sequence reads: CASSLRGFNEKLFF. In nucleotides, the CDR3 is TGTGCCAGCAGCCTGAGGGGGTTCAATGAAAAACTGTTTTTT.

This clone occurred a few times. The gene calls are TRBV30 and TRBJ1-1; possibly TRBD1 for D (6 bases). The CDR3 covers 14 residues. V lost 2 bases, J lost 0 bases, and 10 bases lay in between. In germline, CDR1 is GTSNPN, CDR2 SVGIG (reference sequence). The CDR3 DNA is TGTGCCTGGAGTACGGGACATTTGAACACTGAAGCTTTCTTT. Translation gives CAWSTGHLNTEAFF.

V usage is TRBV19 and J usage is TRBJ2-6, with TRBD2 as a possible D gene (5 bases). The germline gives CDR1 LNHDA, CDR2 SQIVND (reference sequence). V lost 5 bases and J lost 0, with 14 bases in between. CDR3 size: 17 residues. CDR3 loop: CASSDYPSSSGANVLTF. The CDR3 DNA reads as TGTGCCAGTAGTGACTACCCCTCTAGCTCTGGGGCCAACGTCCTGACTTTC.

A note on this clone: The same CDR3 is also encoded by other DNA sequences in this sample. The CDR3 region is CASSYSASGSSYEQYF. The CDR3 bases are TGTGCCAGCAGTTACTCAGCCAGCGGAAGCTCCTACGAGCAGTACTTC. V is TRBV6-5 and J is TRBJ2-7; TRBD2 might be the D (5 bases). The germline V and J ends were trimmed by 0 bases and 0 bases, with 12 bases remaining between them. Germline assignment: CDR1 MNHEY and CDR2 SVGAGI. This CDR3 region has 16 residues.

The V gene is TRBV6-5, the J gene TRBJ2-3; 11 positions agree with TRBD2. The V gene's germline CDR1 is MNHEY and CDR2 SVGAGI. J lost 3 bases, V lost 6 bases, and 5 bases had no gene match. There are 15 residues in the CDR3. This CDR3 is CASSDLAGGTDTQYF. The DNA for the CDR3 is TGTGCCAGCAGCGACCTAGCGGGAGGTACAGATACGCAGTATTTT.

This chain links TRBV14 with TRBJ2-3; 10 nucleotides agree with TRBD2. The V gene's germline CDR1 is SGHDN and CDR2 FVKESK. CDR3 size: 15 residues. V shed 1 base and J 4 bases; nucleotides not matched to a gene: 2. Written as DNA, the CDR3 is TGTGCCAGCAGCCAAGGGCTAGCGGGAGCAGATACGCAGTATTTT. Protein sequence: CASSQGLAGADTQYF. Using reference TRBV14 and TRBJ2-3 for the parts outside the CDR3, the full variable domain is EAGVTQFPSHSVIEKGQTVTLRCDPISGHDNLYWYRRVMGKEIKFLLHFVKESKQDESGMPNNRFLAERTGGTYSTLKVQPAELEDSGVYFCASSQGLAGADTQYFGPGTRLTVL.

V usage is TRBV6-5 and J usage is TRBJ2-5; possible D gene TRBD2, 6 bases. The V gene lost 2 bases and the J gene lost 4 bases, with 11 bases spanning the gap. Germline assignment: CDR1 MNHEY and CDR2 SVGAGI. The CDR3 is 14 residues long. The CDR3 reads CASSYVGGVETQYF. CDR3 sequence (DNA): TGTGCCAGCAGTTACGTCGGGGGTGTAGAGACCCAGTACTTC.

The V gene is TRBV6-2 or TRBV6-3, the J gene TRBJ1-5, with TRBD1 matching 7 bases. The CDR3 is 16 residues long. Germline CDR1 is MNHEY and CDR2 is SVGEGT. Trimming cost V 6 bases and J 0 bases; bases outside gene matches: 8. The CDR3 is CASSQSRDSSNQPQHF. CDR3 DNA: TGTGCCAGCAGCCAAAGTCGGGACAGTAGCAATCAGCCCCAGCATTTT.

CDR3 nucleotides: TGTGCCTGGAGTGTACGGGCGTCAGGGCCTAACTATGGCTACACCTTC. Translating gives CAWSVRASGPNYGYTF. The chain employs TRBV30 and TRBJ1-2; D might be TRBD1 (5 bases). This CDR3 is built from 16 residues. Per the germline V gene, CDR1 is GTSNPN and CDR2 is SVGIG (reference sequence). Trimming stripped 0 bases from V and 0 bases from J, with 14 bases between.

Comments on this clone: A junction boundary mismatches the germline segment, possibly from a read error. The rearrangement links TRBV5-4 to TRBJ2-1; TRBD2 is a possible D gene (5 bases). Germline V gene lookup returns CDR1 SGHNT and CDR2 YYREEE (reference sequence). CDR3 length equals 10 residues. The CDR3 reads CATSSGEQFF. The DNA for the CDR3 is TGTGCCACCAGCTCGGGGGAGCAGTTCTTC.

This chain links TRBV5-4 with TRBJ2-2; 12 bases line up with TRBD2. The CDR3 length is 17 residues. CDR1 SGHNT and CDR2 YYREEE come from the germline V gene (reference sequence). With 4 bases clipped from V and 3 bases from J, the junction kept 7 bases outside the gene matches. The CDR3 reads CASSVKTSGGYTGELFF. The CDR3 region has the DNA TGTGCCAGCAGCGTCAAGACTAGCGGGGGATACACCGGGGAGCTGTTTTTT.

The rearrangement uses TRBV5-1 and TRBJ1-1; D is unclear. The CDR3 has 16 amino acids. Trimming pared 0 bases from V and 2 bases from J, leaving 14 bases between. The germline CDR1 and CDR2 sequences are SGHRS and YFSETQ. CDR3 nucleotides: TGCGCCAGCAGCTTGGCCTGGGCAGGCCCTAACACTGAAGCTTTCTTT. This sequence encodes CASSLAWAGPNTEAFF.

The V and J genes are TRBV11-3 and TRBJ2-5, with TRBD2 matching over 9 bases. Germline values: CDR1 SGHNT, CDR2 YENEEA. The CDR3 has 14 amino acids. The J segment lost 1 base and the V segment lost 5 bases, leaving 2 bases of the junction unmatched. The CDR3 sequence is CASSLSGSQETQYF. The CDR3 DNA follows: TGTGCCAGCAGCCTTAGCGGGAGCCAAGAGACCCAGTACTTC.

The CDR3 here is CASSPKTPSGKAYEQYF. The CDR3 DNA is TGTGCCAGCAGCCCGAAAACACCTAGCGGGAAAGCCTACGAGCAGTACTTC. V and J are TRBV7-2 and TRBJ2-7; 9 nucleotides line up with TRBD2. V lost 5 bases, J lost 2 bases, and 13 bases stayed unmatched. Germline V lookup: CDR1 SGHTA, CDR2 FQGNSA. CDR3 size: 17 residues.

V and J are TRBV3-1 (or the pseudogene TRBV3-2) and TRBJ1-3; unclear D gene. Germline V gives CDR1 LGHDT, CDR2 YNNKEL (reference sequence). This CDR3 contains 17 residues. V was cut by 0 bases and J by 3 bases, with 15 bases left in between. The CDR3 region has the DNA TGTGCCAGCAGCCAAGACCTAAATGACTATTTTGGAAACACCATATATTTT. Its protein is CASSQDLNDYFGNTIYF.

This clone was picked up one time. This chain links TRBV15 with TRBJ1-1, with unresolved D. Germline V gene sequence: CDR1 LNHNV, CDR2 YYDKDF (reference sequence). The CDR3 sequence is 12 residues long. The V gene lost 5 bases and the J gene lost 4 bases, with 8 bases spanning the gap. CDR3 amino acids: CATSRGVTEAFF. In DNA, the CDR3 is TGTGCCACCAGCCGCGGGGTCACTGAAGCTTTCTTT. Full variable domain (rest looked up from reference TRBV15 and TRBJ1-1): DAMVIQNPRYQVTQFGKPVTLSCSQTLNHNVMYWYQQKSSQAPKLLFHYYDKDFNNEADTPDNFQSRRPNTSFCFLDIRSPGLGDTAMYLCATSRGVTEAFFGQGTRLTVV.

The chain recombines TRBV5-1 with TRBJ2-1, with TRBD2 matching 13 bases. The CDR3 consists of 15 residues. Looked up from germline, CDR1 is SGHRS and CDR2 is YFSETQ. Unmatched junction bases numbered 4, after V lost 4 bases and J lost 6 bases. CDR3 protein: CASSGLAGASNEQFF. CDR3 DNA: TGCGCCAGCAGCGGACTAGCGGGAGCGTCCAATGAGCAGTTCTTC.

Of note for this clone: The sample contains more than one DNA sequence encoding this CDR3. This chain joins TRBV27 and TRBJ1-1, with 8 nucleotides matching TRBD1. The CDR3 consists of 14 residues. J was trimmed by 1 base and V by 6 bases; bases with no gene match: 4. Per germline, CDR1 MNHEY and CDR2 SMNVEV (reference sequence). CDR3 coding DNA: TGTGCCAGCAGCCCCGGGACAGGGAACACTGAAGCTTTCTTT. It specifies CASSPGTGNTEAFF.

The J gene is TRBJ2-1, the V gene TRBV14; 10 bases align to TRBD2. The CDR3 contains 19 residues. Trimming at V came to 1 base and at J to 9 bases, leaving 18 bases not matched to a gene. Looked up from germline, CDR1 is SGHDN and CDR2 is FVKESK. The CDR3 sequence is CASSQVWGVAGGLEGEQFF. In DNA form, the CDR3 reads TGTGCCAGCAGCCAAGTCTGGGGTGTAGCGGGAGGACTAGAAGGTGAGCAGTTCTTC.

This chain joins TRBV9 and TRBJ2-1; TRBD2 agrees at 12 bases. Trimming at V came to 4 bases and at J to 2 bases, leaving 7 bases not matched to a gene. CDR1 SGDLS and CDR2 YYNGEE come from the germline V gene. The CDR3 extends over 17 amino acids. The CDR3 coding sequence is TGTGCCAGCAGCCCAAGTACTAGCGGGGGGACCTACAATGAGCAGTTCTTC. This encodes CASSPSTSGGTYNEQFF.

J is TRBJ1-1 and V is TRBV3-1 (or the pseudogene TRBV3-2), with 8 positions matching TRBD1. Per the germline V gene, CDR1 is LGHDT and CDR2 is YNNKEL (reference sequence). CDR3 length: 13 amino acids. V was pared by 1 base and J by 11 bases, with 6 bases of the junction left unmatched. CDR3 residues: CASSQVQGAAAFF. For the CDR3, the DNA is TGTGCCAGCAGCCAAGTCCAGGGGGCAGCGGCTTTCTTT.

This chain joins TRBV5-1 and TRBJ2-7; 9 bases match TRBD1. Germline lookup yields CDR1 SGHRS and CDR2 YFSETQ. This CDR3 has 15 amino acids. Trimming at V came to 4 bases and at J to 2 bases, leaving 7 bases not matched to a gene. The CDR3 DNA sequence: TGCGCCAGCAGCCCTTTAGGACAGGGGCCCTACGAGCAGTACTTC. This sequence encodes CASSPLGQGPYEQYF.

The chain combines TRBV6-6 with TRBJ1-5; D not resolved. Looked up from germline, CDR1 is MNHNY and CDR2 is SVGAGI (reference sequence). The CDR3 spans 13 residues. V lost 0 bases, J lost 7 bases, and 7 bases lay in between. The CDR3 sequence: CASSYSTSQPQHF. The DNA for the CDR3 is TGTGCCAGCAGTTACTCGACTTCCCAGCCCCAGCATTTT.

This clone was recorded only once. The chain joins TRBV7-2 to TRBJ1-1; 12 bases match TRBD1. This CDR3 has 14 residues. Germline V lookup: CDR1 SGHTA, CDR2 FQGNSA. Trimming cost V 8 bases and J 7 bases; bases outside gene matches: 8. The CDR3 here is CASRGQGAPSEAFF. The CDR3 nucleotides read TGTGCCAGCCGGGGACAGGGGGCACCGAGTGAAGCTTTCTTT.

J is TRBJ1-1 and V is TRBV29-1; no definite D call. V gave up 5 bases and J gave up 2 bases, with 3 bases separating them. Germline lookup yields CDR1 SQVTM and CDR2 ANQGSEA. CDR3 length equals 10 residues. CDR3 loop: CSVSNTEAFF. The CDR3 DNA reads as TGCAGCGTTTCTAACACTGAAGCTTTCTTT.

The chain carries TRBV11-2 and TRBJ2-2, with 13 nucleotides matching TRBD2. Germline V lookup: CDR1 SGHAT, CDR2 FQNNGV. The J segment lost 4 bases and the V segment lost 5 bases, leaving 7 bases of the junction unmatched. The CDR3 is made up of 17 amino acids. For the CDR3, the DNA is TGTGCCAGCAGCCCCCGGACTAGCGGGAGTCTCACCGGGGAGCTGTTTTTT. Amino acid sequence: CASSPRTSGSLTGELFF.

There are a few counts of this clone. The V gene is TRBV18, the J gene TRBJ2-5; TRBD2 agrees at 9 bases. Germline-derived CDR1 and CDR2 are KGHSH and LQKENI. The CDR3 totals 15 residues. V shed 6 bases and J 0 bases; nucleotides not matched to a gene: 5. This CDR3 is CASSRLADYQETQYF. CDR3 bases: TGTGCCAGCTCCCGACTAGCGGACTACCAAGAGACCCAGTACTTC.

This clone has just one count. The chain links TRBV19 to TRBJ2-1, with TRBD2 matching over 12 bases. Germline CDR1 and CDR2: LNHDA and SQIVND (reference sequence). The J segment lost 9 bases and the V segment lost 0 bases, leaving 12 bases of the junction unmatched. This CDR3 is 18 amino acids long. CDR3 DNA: TGTGCCAGTAGTATAGATCCCCCGGGGCTAGCGGGAGGGCTTGAGCAGTTCTTC. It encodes CASSIDPPGLAGGLEQFF.

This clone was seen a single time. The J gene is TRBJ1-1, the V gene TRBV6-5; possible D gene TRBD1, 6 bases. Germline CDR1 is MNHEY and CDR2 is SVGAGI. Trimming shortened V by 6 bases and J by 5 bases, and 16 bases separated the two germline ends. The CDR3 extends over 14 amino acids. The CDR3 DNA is TGTGCCAGCAGCAGAACAGGGATCGGGACTGAAGCTTTCTTT. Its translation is CASSRTGIGTEAFF.

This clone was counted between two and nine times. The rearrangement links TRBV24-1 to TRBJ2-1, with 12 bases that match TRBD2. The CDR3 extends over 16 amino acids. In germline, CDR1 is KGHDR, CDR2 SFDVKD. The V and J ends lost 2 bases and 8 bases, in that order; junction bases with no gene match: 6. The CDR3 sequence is CATSDSRLAGVDEQFF. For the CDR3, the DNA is TGTGCCACCAGTGATTCGAGACTAGCGGGAGTTGATGAGCAGTTCTTC.

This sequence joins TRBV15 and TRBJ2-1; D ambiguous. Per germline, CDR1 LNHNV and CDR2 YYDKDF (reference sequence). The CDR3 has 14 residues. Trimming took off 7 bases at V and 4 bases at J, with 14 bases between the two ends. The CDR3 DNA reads TGTGCCACCAAAAACGAACCCGGGTACAATGAGCAGTTCTTC. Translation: CATKNEPGYNEQFF. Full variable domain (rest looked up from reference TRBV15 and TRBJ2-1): DAMVIQNPRYQVTQFGKPVTLSCSQTLNHNVMYWYQQKSSQAPKLLFHYYDKDFNNEADTPDNFQSRRPNTSFCFLDIRSPGLGDTAMYLCATKNEPGYNEQFFGPGTRLTVL.